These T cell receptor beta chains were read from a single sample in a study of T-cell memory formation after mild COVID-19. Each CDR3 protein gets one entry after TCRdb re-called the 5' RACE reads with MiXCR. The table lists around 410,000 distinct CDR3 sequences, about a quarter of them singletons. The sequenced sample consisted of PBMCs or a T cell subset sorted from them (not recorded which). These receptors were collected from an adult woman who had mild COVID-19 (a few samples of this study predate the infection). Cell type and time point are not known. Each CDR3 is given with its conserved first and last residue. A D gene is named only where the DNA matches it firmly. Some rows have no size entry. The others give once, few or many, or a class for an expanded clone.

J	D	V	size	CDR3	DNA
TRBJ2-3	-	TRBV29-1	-	CSARETTDTQYF	TGCAGCGCCAGGGAGACTACAGATACGCAGTATTTT
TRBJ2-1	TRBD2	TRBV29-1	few	CSVEGLSGRAYNEQFF	TGCAGCGTTGAAGGCCTTAGCGGGAGGGCCTACAATGAGCAGTTCTTC
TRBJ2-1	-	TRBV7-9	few	CASSTSTSYNEQFF	TGTGCCAGCAGCACCTCGACAAGTTACAATGAGCAGTTCTTC
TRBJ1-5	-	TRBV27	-	CASSSANQPQHF	TGTGCCAGCAGTTCGGCCAATCAGCCCCAGCATTTT
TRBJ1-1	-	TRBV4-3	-	CASSQGFRPQAFF	TGCGCCAGCAGCCAAGGGTTCCGTCCGCAAGCTTTCTTT
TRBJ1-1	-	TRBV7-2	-	CASSFQSGITEAFF	TGTGCCAGCAGCTTCCAGTCGGGGATCACTGAAGCTTTCTTT
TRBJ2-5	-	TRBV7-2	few	CASSPGQLTTQYF	TGTGCCAGCAGTCCAGGACAGCTAACGACCCAGTACTTC
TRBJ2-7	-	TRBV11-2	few	CASSRLGPYEQYF	TGTGCCAGCAGCCGTCTGGGGCCCTACGAGCAGTACTTC
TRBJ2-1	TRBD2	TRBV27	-	CASSHPGLADNEQFF	TGTGCCAGCAGTCACCCCGGACTAGCGGACAATGAGCAGTTCTTC
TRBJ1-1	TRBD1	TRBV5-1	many	CASFRDRNTEAFF	TGCGCCAGCTTCCGGGACAGGAACACTGAAGCTTTCTTT